Below, 22 T cell receptor beta chains from the same sample are listed, as sequenced in a study of vaccination effects on CD4 cells after COVID-19. Their target antigens are unknown. The protocol was immunoSEQ multiplex PCR, while the TCRdb copy is restricted to in-frame clones and leaves out a portion. The sample includes tens of thousands of clones, about 63% of them seen just once. The culture ran for nine to ten days, and then CD4+ T cells were isolated. Participants completed two doses of the BNT162b2 or mRNA-1273 vaccine. This material consisted of CD4+ T cells from PBMCs cultured without peptide, taken after COVID-19 vaccination. The receptors come from a human donor who received a COVID-19 vaccine.

This clone was found once. The chain has TRBV7-2 and TRBJ2-7, with no clear D. CDR3 length: 16 amino acids. Germline V gives CDR1 SGHTA, CDR2 FQGNSA. The germline V and J ends were trimmed by 1 base and 2 bases, with 15 bases remaining between them. The CDR3 protein is CASSLVGSGTAYEQYF. DNA of the CDR3: TGTGCCAGCAGCTTAGTCGGGTCAGGAACTGCCTACGAGCAGTACTTC.

The table lists this clone with a few counts. This rearrangement joins TRBV6-4 to TRBJ2-3; D ambiguous. This CDR3 region has 13 residues. The germline V gene has CDR1 MRHNA and CDR2 SNTAGT. The V gene lost 2 bases and the J gene lost 0 bases, with 3 bases spanning the gap. This CDR3 is CASSDGSTDTQYF. Here the CDR3 DNA reads TGTGCCAGCAGTGACGGGAGCACAGATACGCAGTATTTT.

This clone turned up a few times. The rearrangement links TRBV3-1 (or the pseudogene TRBV3-2) to TRBJ2-1; 11 bases line up with TRBD2. The length of the CDR3 is 13 residues. With V trimmed by 7 bases and J by 7 bases, 3 bases remained unmatched. Germline CDR1 LGHDT, CDR2 YNNKEL (reference sequence). The CDR3 DNA follows: TGTGCCAGCATTACTAGCGGGAGTAATGAGCAGTTCTTC. It is translated as CASITSGSNEQFF.

This clone has just a few counts. This chain joins TRBV5-1 and TRBJ1-4; D call uncertain. V was pared by 2 bases and J by 7 bases, with 15 bases between. CDR3 size: 15 residues. CDR1 and CDR2 (germline): SGHRS, YFSETQ. The CDR3 here is CASSFNSVKGEKLFF. CDR3 sequence (DNA): TGCGCCAGCAGCTTCAACTCCGTTAAGGGTGAAAAACTGTTTTTT.

The chain recombines TRBV6-5 with TRBJ2-7; TRBD1 matches at 7 bases. V was pared by 9 bases and J by 1 base, with 6 bases of the junction left unmatched. The CDR3 has 13 residues. Germline V gene data show CDR1 as MNHEY and CDR2 as SVGAGI. CDR3 in amino acids: CASNRDSSYEQYF. CDR3 bases: TGTGCCAGTAACCGGGACAGTTCCTACGAGCAGTACTTC.

V gene TRBV11-2 combines with J gene TRBJ2-7; perhaps D is TRBD1 or TRBD2 (6 bases each). The CDR3 extends over 15 amino acids. Germline V gene data show CDR1 as SGHAT and CDR2 as FQNNGV. With 2 bases removed from V and 2 bases from J, the gap between germline ends came to 13 bases. The CDR3 is CASSLSYREAYEQYF. The CDR3 DNA sequence: TGTGCCAGCAGCTTATCGTACAGGGAGGCCTACGAGCAGTACTTC.

This chain links TRBV10-1 with TRBJ2-7, with TRBD1 identical over 10 bases. Trimming at V came to 0 bases and at J to 3 bases, leaving 5 bases not matched to a gene. Germline V CDR1 and CDR2: WNHNN, SYGVQD (reference sequence). The CDR3 sequence is 16 residues long. As DNA, the CDR3 is TGCGCCAGCAGTGAGTCGAGTAGGACAGGGGGCTACGAGCAGTACTTC. This gives the protein CASSESSRTGGYEQYF.

V gene TRBV2 combines with J gene TRBJ1-3; TRBD1 agrees at 9 bases. J gave up 2 bases and V 7 bases, and 6 bases lay outside the gene matches. CDR1 and CDR2 from the germline V gene are SNHLY and FYNNEI. The CDR3 runs to 15 residues. CDR3 DNA: TGTGCCAGCAAGGACAGGGGTTTGACTGGAAACACCATATATTTT. This codes for CASKDRGLTGNTIYF. The variable domain in full, completed from reference TRBV2 and TRBJ1-3, reads EPEVTQTPSHQVTQMGQEVILRCVPISNHLYFYWYRQILGQKVEFLVSFYNNEISEKSEIFDDQFSVERPDGSNFTLKIRSTKLEDSAMYFCASKDRGLTGNTIYFGEGSWLTVV.

V usage is TRBV6-1 and J usage is TRBJ2-5; 13 bases agree with TRBD2. The CDR3 contains 15 residues. Germline V gene lookup returns CDR1 MNHNS and CDR2 SASEGT. V lost 2 bases and J lost 5; bases outside the gene matches: 2. In DNA, the CDR3 is TGTGCCAGCAGTGAAACTAGCGGGGGGGCCGAGACCCAGTACTTC. This codes for CASSETSGGAETQYF.

This clone was seen repeatedly, ten times or more. The chain uses TRBV7-9 and TRBJ1-2; D is uncertain. The CDR3 has 15 amino acids. Trimming shortened V by 5 bases and J by 4 bases, and 17 bases separated the two germline ends. Germline V CDR1 and CDR2: SEHNR, FQNEAQ (reference sequence). CDR3 sequence (DNA): TGTGCCAGCAGCCCCTACGCTCGGACGGCCTATGGCTACACCTTC. Translation: CASSPYARTAYGYTF.

This sequence joins TRBV3-1 (or the pseudogene TRBV3-2) and TRBJ2-1, with 14 bases lining up with TRBD2. Germline loops: CDR1 LGHDT, CDR2 YNNKEL (reference sequence). V lost 8 bases, J lost 0 bases, and 9 bases stayed unmatched. The CDR3 has 18 amino acids. As DNA, the CDR3 is TGTGCCAGCGGGACGGGACTAGCGGGAGATTTCTCCTACAATGAGCAGTTCTTC. This translates into CASGTGLAGDFSYNEQFF.

CDR3 loop: CASSYGGIANYGYTF. The CDR3 DNA follows: TGTGCCAGCAGTTACGGGGGGATAGCTAACTATGGCTACACCTTC. This chain links TRBV6-5 with TRBJ1-2, with D tentatively TRBD1 (5 bases). The germline V gene has CDR1 MNHEY and CDR2 SVGAGI. The CDR3 is made up of 15 amino acids. With 2 bases removed from V and 0 bases from J, the gap between germline ends came to 10 bases.

This clone was seen a handful of times. The chain combines TRBV19 with TRBJ1-5, with a tentative D call TRBD1 (6 bases). The V end was cut by 0 bases, the J end by 4 bases, with 16 bases between. CDR1 is LNHDA, CDR2 SQIVND, per germline (reference sequence). This CDR3 spans 17 amino acids. CDR3 nucleotide sequence: TGTGCCAGTAGTATAGACGTCGCCGGGACATTGAATCAGCCCCAGCATTTT. Encoded protein: CASSIDVAGTLNQPQHF.

The chain joins TRBV5-6 to TRBJ2-5, with a possible D match to TRBD1 (6 bases). CDR1 is SGHDT and CDR2 is YYEEEE in the germline V gene. Trimming pared 2 bases from V and 2 bases from J, leaving 22 bases between. The length of the CDR3 is 18 residues. CDR3 residues: CASSFLGLRVDRQETQYF. The CDR3 bases are TGTGCCAGCAGCTTTTTGGGGCTGAGAGTGGACAGACAAGAGACCCAGTACTTC.

The chain combines TRBV7-9 with TRBJ2-1, with D possibly matching TRBD2 (5 bases). The length of the CDR3 is 17 residues. V shed 4 bases and J shed 6 bases, with 22 bases lying between them. Germline-derived CDR1 and CDR2 are SEHNR and FQNEAQ (reference sequence). The CDR3 reads CASSSMRAGHTFNEQFF. DNA of the CDR3: TGTGCCAGCAGCTCCATGCGGGCGGGCCATACCTTCAATGAGCAGTTCTTC.

The rearrangement links TRBV6-5 to TRBJ2-5; 9 nucleotides align to TRBD1. The CDR3 contains 13 residues. Germline V gene lookup returns CDR1 MNHEY and CDR2 SVGAGI. V was clipped by 6 bases and J by 6 bases; unmatched bases: 5. Written as DNA, the CDR3 is TGTGCCAGCAGCCGGGACAGGGCCCAGACCCAGTACTTC. This translates into CASSRDRAQTQYF.

V usage is TRBV11-3 and J usage is TRBJ1-2; D possibly corresponds to TRBD1 (5 bases). Germline V gene sequence: CDR1 SGHNT, CDR2 YENEEA. V gave up 4 bases and J gave up 8 bases, with 14 bases separating them. The CDR3 has 13 residues. For the CDR3, the DNA is TGTGCCAGCAGCTCGGCCAGGGCGGGCGGCTACACCTTC. This sequence encodes CASSSARAGGYTF.

This clone was counted a few times. The chain combines TRBV4-2 with TRBJ1-5, with D perhaps TRBD1 (5 bases). V lost 0 bases, J lost 4 bases, and 10 bases lay in between. Germline V gene data show CDR1 as LGHNA and CDR2 as YNFKEQ. This CDR3 contains 15 residues. Written as DNA, the CDR3 is TGTGCCAGCAGCCAAGATGGGGCAGAGAATCAGCCCCAGCATTTT. Amino acid sequence: CASSQDGAENQPQHF.

This clone was seen a handful of times. This chain uses TRBV18 with TRBJ2-7; 7 bases fit TRBD1. Per the germline V gene, CDR1 is KGHSH and CDR2 is LQKENI. The CDR3 covers 14 residues. J gave up 3 bases and V 2 bases, and 4 bases lay outside the gene matches. The CDR3 sequence: CASSPGDRDYEQYF. The CDR3 nucleotides are TGTGCCAGCTCACCAGGCGACAGGGACTACGAGCAGTACTTC.

V and J are TRBV10-1 and TRBJ2-2; maybe TRBD1 (5 bases). Trimming left V 2 bases short and J 2 bases short, with 18 bases between. The V gene's germline CDR1 is WNHNN and CDR2 SYGVQD (reference sequence). The CDR3 extends over 18 amino acids. DNA of the CDR3: TGCGCCAGCAGTGAGAGGCAGGGTTCGACCCCTAACACCGGGGAGCTGTTTTTT. Amino acid sequence: CASSERQGSTPNTGELFF.

Worth noting for this clone: At one end the junction does not follow the germline gene, possibly because of a read error. The V gene is TRBV4-1, the J gene TRBJ2-1, with 16 nucleotides matching TRBD2. CDR1 and CDR2 from the germline V gene are MGHRA and YSYEKL. The length of the CDR3 is 15 residues. The CDR3 bases are TGCGCCAGCAGCCAAGAGTACGGGACTAGCGGGGGGGGGCTCTTC. It encodes CASSQEYGTSGGGLF.

This clone was counted only a few times. The genes are TRBV2 and TRBJ1-6; D not resolved. The CDR3 sequence is 15 residues long. V dropped 1 base and J dropped 7 bases, with 11 bases sitting between them. The germline V gene encodes CDR1 SNHLY and CDR2 FYNNEI. CDR3 sequence (DNA): TGTGCCAGCAGTGAAGTGAGGGCACGCAATTCACCCCTCCACTTT. This encodes CASSEVRARNSPLHF.